These 10 T cell receptor beta chains were sequenced from one sample in a study of T cell clonotyping in hematopoietic cell transplantation. The time point is: recipient sample about 28 days before transplant, after cytoreduction. This table comes from immunoSEQ multiplex PCR, and its TCRdb copy is limited to in-frame clones, with some not included. The sample records around 45,000 clones, around 83% being singletons. The sample in question was peripheral blood mononuclear cells, obtained before stem cell transplant. The receptor source for this set is a man in his sixties with myelodysplastic syndrome. Some clones in this sample may be carry-over from other donors' samples.

The V call is TRBV19, the J call TRBJ2-3, with D possibly TRBD1 on 6 matching bases. V dropped 3 bases and J dropped 5 bases, with 12 bases sitting between them. Germline V gene data show CDR1 as LNHDA and CDR2 as SQIVND (reference sequence). This CDR3 has 14 residues. CDR3 region: CASSIRQVVDTQYF. The DNA of the CDR3 is TGTGCCAGTAGTATTCGACAGGTTGTAGATACGCAGTATTTT.

This clone was seen more than once but under ten times. This rearrangement joins TRBV4-3 to TRBJ2-3; D gene uncertain. The V gene's germline CDR1 is LGHNA and CDR2 YSLEER. V was pared by 2 bases and J by 1 base, with 16 bases between. CDR3 length equals 17 residues. The CDR3 DNA reads as TGCGCCAGCAGCCAAACGTTCTACACTACCGGCACAGATACGCAGTATTTT. Amino acid sequence: CASSQTFYTTGTDTQYF.

The CDR3 sequence is CASSLRSEQFF. The CDR3 DNA reads as TGTGCCAGCAGCTTACGGAGTGAGCAGTTCTTC. The J gene is TRBJ2-1, the V gene TRBV7-9; D uncertain. The V and J ends lost 2 bases and 9 bases respectively, with 5 bases between them. Germline-derived CDR1 and CDR2 are SEHNR and FQNEAQ (reference sequence). The CDR3 spans 11 residues. Full variable domain (remainder filled in from reference TRBV7-9 and TRBJ2-1): DTGVSQNPRHKITKRGQNVTFRCDPISEHNRLYWYRQTLGQGPEFLTYFQNEAQLEKSRLLSDRFSAERPKGSFSTLEIQRTEQGDSAMYLCASSLRSEQFFGPGTRLTVL.

CDR3 DNA: TGTGCCAGCAGCCCCGTTGTGGGGGGAAACACCATATATTTT. Residues: CASSPVVGGNTIYF. This chain joins TRBV14 and TRBJ1-3; unclear D gene. Germline V gives CDR1 SGHDN, CDR2 FVKESK. Trimming removed 4 bases at V and 4 bases at J, with 11 bases between. The CDR3 extends over 14 amino acids.

The chain joins TRBV4-3 to TRBJ1-4; 7 bases map to TRBD1. J was trimmed by 7 bases and V by 4 bases; bases with no gene match: 9. In germline, CDR1 is LGHNA, CDR2 YSLEER. The CDR3 has 15 residues. This CDR3 is CASSRSQQGTEKLFF. CDR3 DNA: TGCGCCAGCAGCCGAAGTCAACAGGGGACTGAAAAACTGTTTTTT.

This clone was counted between two and nine times. The chain is built from TRBV18 and TRBJ1-2, with D maybe TRBD1 (5 bases). Germline V gene sequence: CDR1 KGHSH, CDR2 LQKENI. The CDR3 length is 13 residues. The V end lost 3 bases, the J end lost 4 bases, and 9 bases lay between the germline ends. CDR3 DNA sequence: TGTGCCAGCTCACCGACAGTATTCTATGGCTACACCTTC. Its translation is CASSPTVFYGYTF.

The J gene is TRBJ2-3, the V gene TRBV11-2; 8 nucleotides agree with TRBD2. Unmatched junction bases numbered 7, after V lost 0 bases and J lost 8 bases. The germline V gene has CDR1 SGHAT and CDR2 FQNNGV. This CDR3 contains 15 residues. Here the CDR3 reads CASSLERGDGVTQYF. The CDR3 DNA reads TGTGCCAGCAGCTTAGAGCGGGGGGACGGGGTTACGCAGTATTTT. Combining the CDR3 with reference TRBV11-2 and TRBJ2-3 gives the whole variable domain EAGVAQSPRYKIIEKRQSVAFWCNPISGHATLYWYQQILGQGPKLLIQFQNNGVVDDSQLPKDRFSAERLKGVDSTLKIQPAKLEDSAVYLCASSLERGDGVTQYFGPGTRLTVL.

This clone is categorized as large. This CDR3 reads CASSLEGASMNTEAFF. The CDR3 DNA reads TGTGCCAGCAGCTTAGAGGGGGCGAGTATGAACACTGAAGCTTTCTTT. The rearrangement links TRBV7-8 to TRBJ1-1; TRBD1 agrees at 7 bases. Germline V gene sequence: CDR1 SGHVS, CDR2 FQNEAQ. V lost 1 base and J lost 0; bases outside the gene matches: 5. This CDR3 is 16 amino acids long.

The chain combines TRBV19 with TRBJ1-1; 9 nucleotides match TRBD1. CDR3 length: 16 residues. V was clipped by 2 bases and J by 3 bases; unmatched bases: 7. The germline V gene has CDR1 LNHDA and CDR2 SQIVND (reference sequence). CDR3 sequence reads: CASSIRGQGGYTEAFF. The CDR3 DNA sequence: TGTGCCAGTAGTATAAGGGGACAGGGAGGATACACTGAAGCTTTCTTT.

The J gene is TRBJ1-1, the V gene TRBV7-2, with 7 positions matching TRBD1. With 3 bases clipped from V and 2 bases from J, the junction kept 6 bases outside the gene matches. There are 15 residues in the CDR3. Germline V gives CDR1 SGHTA, CDR2 FQGNSA. Here the CDR3 DNA reads TGTGCCAGCAGCTTCCACAGGGGCCTAAACACTGAAGCTTTCTTT. Protein: CASSFHRGLNTEAFF. The variable domain in full, with the rest retrieved from reference TRBV7-2 and TRBJ1-1, is GAGVSQSPSNKVTEKGKDVELRCDPISGHTALYWYRQSLGQGLEFLIYFQGNSAPDKSGLPSDRFSAERTGGSVSTLTIQRTQQEDSAVYLCASSFHRGLNTEAFFGQGTRLTVV.